What follows are 27 T cell receptor beta chains derived from one specimen sequenced in a study of OX40 agonist ivuxolimab in advanced cancers. TCRdb's table, derived via immunoSEQ multiplex PCR, lists solely in-frame clones and lacks some. Of about 83,000 clones detected, approximately 91% appear once; the ten largest clones hold about 0.7%. The sample consisted of CD4+ or CD8+ T cells sorted from blood, taken in a trial of the OX40 agonist ivuxolimab. Receptors were obtained from an adult with an advanced solid tumor such as melanoma, head and neck, liver or kidney cancer.

The rearrangement links TRBV28 to TRBJ2-1; D is ambiguous. The CDR3 covers 15 residues. Trimming stripped 3 bases from V and 0 bases from J, with 9 bases between. Germline CDR1 MDHEN, CDR2 SYDVKM. The CDR3 loop is CASSLTVSSYNEQFF. CDR3 in DNA: TGTGCCAGCAGTTTGACGGTTAGCTCCTACAATGAGCAGTTCTTC.

The chain links TRBV6-6 to TRBJ1-1; TRBD1 is a possible D gene (5 bases). Germline values: CDR1 MNHNY, CDR2 SVGAGI (reference sequence). The V gene lost 7 bases and the J gene lost 0 bases, with 12 bases spanning the gap. This CDR3 contains 14 residues. CDR3 nucleotide sequence: TGTGCCAGCACCTCGGGACTTCTGAACACTGAAGCTTTCTTT. This gives the protein CASTSGLLNTEAFF.

The chain recombines TRBV4-3 with TRBJ1-4, with a tentative D call TRBD1 (6 bases). The germline V gene encodes CDR1 LGHNA and CDR2 YSLEER. Trimming shortened V by 0 bases and J by 3 bases, and 8 bases separated the two germline ends. The CDR3 is made up of 15 amino acids. CDR3 bases: TGCGCCAGCAGCCAAGAACAGGGTCCTAATGAAAAACTGTTTTTT. It codes for CASSQEQGPNEKLFF.

The chain is built from TRBV5-1 and TRBJ2-7; D not resolved. The CDR3 spans 14 residues. CDR1 is SGHRS, CDR2 YFSETQ, per germline. V was clipped by 0 bases and J by 0 bases, with 7 bases between them. The CDR3 coding sequence is TGCGCCAGCAGCTTGGATACCAACTCCTACGAGCAGTACTTC. Its translation: CASSLDTNSYEQYF.

Remarks on this clone: Other DNA sequences in the same sample also yield this CDR3. The V and J genes are TRBV30 and TRBJ1-5, with a weak D call TRBD1 (5 bases). V dropped 0 bases and J dropped 1 base, with 10 bases sitting between them. Germline assignment: CDR1 GTSNPN and CDR2 SVGIG (reference sequence). The CDR3 covers 15 residues. CDR3 bases: TGTGCCTGGAGTGTACGAGGGGTAAGCAATCAGCCCCAGCATTTT. As protein: CAWSVRGVSNQPQHF.

This clone has a handful of counts. The rearrangement uses TRBV30 and TRBJ1-2; weak D call: TRBD1 (5 bases). Trimming stripped 3 bases from V and 7 bases from J, with 15 bases between. The germline gives CDR1 GTSNPN, CDR2 SVGIG (reference sequence). This CDR3 contains 13 residues. CDR3 region: CAWSETASGGYTF. The DNA for the CDR3 is TGTGCCTGGAGCGAGACAGCGTCTGGTGGCTACACCTTC.

V and J are TRBV27 and TRBJ1-1; a possible D gene is TRBD1 (6 bases). The CDR3 has 15 residues. V gave up 3 bases and J gave up 8 bases, with 19 bases separating them. CDR1 MNHEY and CDR2 SMNVEV come from the germline V gene (reference sequence). This chain's CDR3 is CASSFSPNRGGEAFF. CDR3 sequence (DNA): TGTGCCAGCAGTTTTTCTCCGAATAGGGGGGGGGAAGCTTTCTTT.

This chain joins TRBV19 and TRBJ2-1; weak D call: TRBD2 (6 bases). CDR1 is LNHDA and CDR2 is SQIVND in the germline V gene (reference sequence). V dropped 7 bases and J dropped 0 bases, with 13 bases sitting between them. The CDR3 spans 15 residues. CDR3 coding DNA: TGTGCCAGTACGGATTTGGGGGGCTCCTACAATGAGCAGTTCTTC. Its protein is CASTDLGGSYNEQFF.

This chain joins TRBV28 and TRBJ1-5; 8 nucleotides agree with TRBD1. CDR1 and CDR2 from the germline V gene are MDHEN and SYDVKM. The ends lost 2 bases at V and 6 bases at J; junction bases unmatched: 3. The CDR3 runs 14 residues. The CDR3: CASSLTGGRQPQHF. The CDR3 DNA reads TGTGCCAGCAGTTTAACAGGGGGACGTCAGCCCCAGCATTTT.

V is TRBV11-2 and J is TRBJ2-1; the D is unclear. The germline CDR1 and CDR2 sequences are SGHAT and FQNNGV. The CDR3 extends over 15 amino acids. The V gene lost 4 bases and the J gene lost 0 bases, with 10 bases spanning the gap. The CDR3 loop reads CASSSSVSSYNEQFF. DNA of the CDR3: TGTGCCAGCAGCTCAAGCGTGAGCTCCTACAATGAGCAGTTCTTC. The entire variable domain, with the rest obtained from reference TRBV11-2 and TRBJ2-1, is as follows: EAGVAQSPRYKIIEKRQSVAFWCNPISGHATLYWYQQILGQGPKLLIQFQNNGVVDDSQLPKDRFSAERLKGVDSTLKIQPAKLEDSAVYLCASSSSVSSYNEQFFGPGTRLTVL.

J is TRBJ1-1 and V is TRBV5-1; no firm D call. The CDR3 loop spans 14 amino acids. The V gene lost 3 bases and the J gene lost 2 bases, with 11 bases spanning the gap. Germline V CDR1 and CDR2: SGHRS, YFSETQ. In nucleotides, the CDR3 is TGCGCCAGCAGCTCCGGTACCCCCAACACTGAAGCTTTCTTT. Translation gives CASSSGTPNTEAFF.

V and J are TRBV7-2 and TRBJ2-2; 7 nucleotides match TRBD1. Per the germline V gene, CDR1 is SGHTA and CDR2 is FQGNSA. Trimming cost V 0 bases and J 6 bases; bases outside gene matches: 10. The CDR3 is 17 residues long. The CDR3 here is CASSLALGGGFAGELFF. In DNA, the CDR3 is TGTGCCAGCAGCTTAGCGCTAGGGGGCGGCTTCGCCGGGGAGCTGTTTTTT.

This clone was seen only once. The chain's CDR3 is CASSLEGTSGAYEQYF. The CDR3, as DNA: TGTGCCAGCAGCTTAGAGGGGACTAGCGGCGCCTACGAGCAGTACTTC. The chain carries TRBV7-2 and TRBJ2-7; 11 bases are a match to TRBD2. J was trimmed by 2 bases and V by 1 base; bases with no gene match: 4. The V gene's germline CDR1 is SGHTA and CDR2 FQGNSA. The CDR3 spans 16 residues. Variable domain in full (rest from reference TRBV7-2 and TRBJ2-7): GAGVSQSPSNKVTEKGKDVELRCDPISGHTALYWYRQSLGQGLEFLIYFQGNSAPDKSGLPSDRFSAERTGGSVSTLTIQRTQQEDSAVYLCASSLEGTSGAYEQYFGPGTRLTVT.

This chain joins TRBV5-6 and TRBJ1-2; D perhaps matches TRBD1 (6 bases). CDR1 is SGHDT, CDR2 YYEEEE, per germline. The CDR3 covers 15 residues. The V end was cut by 4 bases, the J end by 2 bases, with 15 bases between. DNA of the CDR3: TGTGCCAGCAGCCCGGCCTTTACAGGGAACTATGGCTACACCTTC. As protein: CASSPAFTGNYGYTF.

The rearrangement uses TRBV5-1 and TRBJ2-3; D not certain. This CDR3 is built from 13 residues. With 0 bases removed from V and 2 bases from J, the gap between germline ends came to 4 bases. The germline gives CDR1 SGHRS, CDR2 YFSETQ. The CDR3 DNA is TGCGCCAGCAGCTTGGCTTTCACAGATACGCAGTATTTT. This codes for CASSLAFTDTQYF. Full variable domain (missing parts from reference TRBV5-1 and TRBJ2-3): KAGVTQTPRYLIKTRGQQVTLSCSPISGHRSVSWYQQTPGQGLQFLFEYFSETQRNKGNFPGRFSGRQFSNSRSEMNVSTLELGDSALYLCASSLAFTDTQYFGPGTRLTVL.

Turning to this clone: Other DNA sequences of this sample code for an identical CDR3. The chain uses TRBV7-7 and TRBJ1-1; D uncertain. The CDR3 contains 13 residues. Germline CDR1 and CDR2: SSHAT and FNYEAQ (reference sequence). V was shortened by 4 bases and J by 0 bases, with 6 bases between the two germline ends. For the CDR3, the DNA is TGTGCCAGCAGCTCCCAGGTGAACACTGAAGCTTTCTTT. Translation: CASSSQVNTEAFF.

To note about this clone: This sample also contains other DNA sequences that code for the same CDR3. The chain joins TRBV6-5 to TRBJ2-1; D gene ambiguous. Germline CDR1 reads MNHEY; CDR2 reads SVGAGI. Trimming stripped 0 bases from V and 7 bases from J, with 10 bases between. The CDR3 is 14 amino acids. Written as DNA, the CDR3 is TGTGCCAGCAGTTACTCCTCTTTGGGAAATGAGCAGTTCTTC. Protein product: CASSYSSLGNEQFF.

This clone occurred once. V gene TRBV5-1 combines with J gene TRBJ2-2; TRBD2 matches at 10 bases. Looked up from germline, CDR1 is SGHRS and CDR2 is YFSETQ. The CDR3 length is 17 residues. V was clipped by 0 bases and J by 7 bases; unmatched bases: 9. The CDR3 nucleotides read TGCGCCAGCAGCTTGGGACCCTCTAGCGGGAGAATCGGGGAGCTGTTTTTT. Translation gives CASSLGPSSGRIGELFF.

The chain couples TRBV5-1 to TRBJ2-3; 8 bases match TRBD1. Germline CDR1 SGHRS, CDR2 YFSETQ. The J segment lost 4 bases and the V segment lost 1 base, leaving 5 bases of the junction unmatched. CDR3 length: 15 residues. As DNA, the CDR3 is TGCGCCAGCAGCTTGAGGATGACAGGGGCAGATACGCAGTATTTT. Translated: CASSLRMTGADTQYF.

The gene calls are TRBV5-1 and TRBJ2-1, with 7 bases that match TRBD2. The CDR3 totals 15 residues. Per the germline V gene, CDR1 is SGHRS and CDR2 is YFSETQ. Unmatched junction bases numbered 3, after V lost 1 base and J lost 2 bases. The CDR3 DNA is TGCGCCAGCAGCTTGATACGGGAGGCCTACAATGAGCAGTTCTTC. Its translation is CASSLIREAYNEQFF.

The count of this clone is one. The chain has TRBV6-5 and TRBJ2-7; 7 bases line up with TRBD1. V lost 5 bases, J lost 0 bases, and 7 bases stayed unmatched. Germline V gene data show CDR1 as MNHEY and CDR2 as SVGAGI. There are 15 residues in the CDR3. CDR3 in amino acids: CASSLTGTVSYEQYF. CDR3 DNA: TGTGCCAGCAGTCTTACCGGGACAGTCTCCTACGAGCAGTACTTC.

J is TRBJ1-5 and V is TRBV6-1; no reliable D call. The CDR3 has 15 amino acids. The V gene's germline CDR1 is MNHNS and CDR2 SASEGT. The ends were cut back, 2 bases at V and 2 bases at J, with 10 bases in the middle. The CDR3 region is CASSERVVGNQPQHF. DNA for the CDR3: TGTGCCAGCAGTGAAAGGGTAGTCGGCAATCAGCCCCAGCATTTT.

In its sample, this clone was seen once. The chain uses TRBV5-1 and TRBJ1-1; D remains unclear. Germline CDR1 SGHRS, CDR2 YFSETQ. CDR3 length: 13 residues. The ends were cut back, 0 bases at V and 7 bases at J, with 10 bases in the middle. The DNA for the CDR3 is TGCGCCAGCAGCTTGGGGGGTACCCTTGAAGCTTTCTTT. It specifies CASSLGGTLEAFF.

The rearrangement uses TRBV7-6 and TRBJ2-3, with D unresolved. Germline V gene lookup returns CDR1 SGHVS and CDR2 FNYEAQ. This CDR3 is built from 13 residues. Trimming took 3 bases from V and 0 from J, leaving 4 bases between them. The CDR3 here is CASSFGSTDTQYF. As DNA, the CDR3 is TGTGCCAGCAGCTTCGGCAGCACAGATACGCAGTATTTT. The whole variable domain, remainder taken from reference TRBV7-6 and TRBJ2-3, is GAGVSQSPRYKVTKRGQDVALRCDPISGHVSLYWYRQALGQGPEFLTYFNYEAQQDKSGLPNDRFSAERPEGSISTLTIQRTEQRDSAMYRCASSFGSTDTQYFGPGTRLTVL.

The rearrangement uses TRBV9 and TRBJ2-5; the match to TRBD1 covers 10 bases. The CDR3 consists of 14 residues. The germline V gene encodes CDR1 SGDLS and CDR2 YYNGEE. J lost 5 bases, V lost 4 bases, and 5 bases had no gene match. CDR3 in DNA: TGTGCCAGCAGCACTGGGACAGGGGTCGAGACCCAGTACTTC. This translates into CASSTGTGVETQYF.

CDR3 amino acids: CASRIYPNEQFF. The CDR3 DNA sequence: TGTGCCAGCCGGATATACCCCAATGAGCAGTTCTTC. The chain uses TRBV28 and TRBJ2-1; the D is unclear. The CDR3 loop spans 12 amino acids. V lost 8 bases and J 6 bases, leaving 11 bases between the germline ends. Germline CDR1 reads MDHEN; CDR2 reads SYDVKM.

V usage is TRBV25-1 and J usage is TRBJ1-2, with a weak D call TRBD1 (5 bases). Germline assignment: CDR1 MGHDK and CDR2 SYGVNS. Trimming removed 4 bases from V and 7 bases from J, with 13 bases in between. This CDR3 has 13 residues. The CDR3 loop is CASSAGTRSGYTF. In nucleotides, the CDR3 is TGTGCCAGCAGTGCGGGGACGCGGAGTGGCTACACCTTC.